One sample yielded the 16 T cell receptor beta chains listed below, sequenced in a study of T cells in Graves' hyperthyroidism and ophthalmopathy. Authors of the study amplified TCR beta CDR3 regions from RNA transcripts. In the first-round RT-PCR of the TCR CDR3, the HTBI primer set was used. TCRdb independently ran MiXCR on the multiplex PCR reads; one entry per CDR3 protein. The sample has 300,000 to 350,000 distinct CDR3 sequences, about 15% seen once. The specimen was blood. Receptor source: a woman under 40 with Graves' hyperthyroidism.

This clonotype was recorded at least ten times. CDR3 DNA sequence: TGTGCCAGCAGCTCCCAAAACCTAGCTTTCACAGATACGCAGTATTTT. It codes for CASSSQNLAFTDTQYF. The rearrangement joins TRBV7-8 to TRBJ2-3, with a weak D call TRBD2 (5 bases). The CDR3 totals 16 residues. Trimming cost V 4 bases and J 2 bases, with 16 bases left between them. Per the germline V gene, CDR1 is SGHVS and CDR2 is FQNEAQ.

This clonotype was counted at least ten times. In nucleotides, the CDR3 is TGTGCCAGCAGCTTGGCGAGGGGGCTCACAGATACGCAGTATTTT. Its protein product is CASSLARGLTDTQYF. The chain carries TRBV7-6 and TRBJ2-3; 7 bases match TRBD1. Germline CDR1 is SGHVS and CDR2 is FNYEAQ. This CDR3 region has 15 residues. The trim removed 3 bases at V and 2 bases at J, leaving 5 bases unmatched. Drawing the rest from reference TRBV7-6 and TRBJ2-3, the complete variable domain is GAGVSQSPRYKVTKRGQDVALRCDPISGHVSLYWYRQALGQGPEFLTYFNYEAQQDKSGLPNDRFSAERPEGSISTLTIQRTEQRDSAMYRCASSLARGLTDTQYFGPGTRLTVL.

This clonotype was picked up a small number of times. The chain uses TRBV18 and TRBJ2-1; the D gene is possibly TRBD2 (5 bases). The CDR3 is made up of 14 amino acids. The V end lost 1 base, the J end lost 4 bases, and 8 bases lay between the germline ends. In germline, CDR1 is KGHSH, CDR2 LQKENI. The CDR3 DNA reads as TGTGCCAGCTCACCACAACTAGGGTACAATGAGCAGTTCTTC. It codes for CASSPQLGYNEQFF.

This clonotype was counted ten times or more. The rearrangement joins TRBV12-3 or TRBV12-4 to TRBJ1-3; D might be TRBD1 (5 bases). The CDR3 runs to 14 residues. Trimming cost V 6 bases and J 5 bases, with 14 bases left between them. CDR3 DNA: TGTGCCAGCAGGGGCTGGGACTTGAGAAACACCATATATTTT. Translation gives CASRGWDLRNTIYF.

This clonotype came up many times. J is TRBJ1-1 and V is TRBV12-3 or TRBV12-4; D is ambiguous. The CDR3 loop spans 13 amino acids. V lost 6 bases and J lost 7, with 15 bases in between. The CDR3 DNA reads TGTGCCAGCAGGTCCTACGGGGAGGGTGAAGCTTTCTTT. Amino acids: CASRSYGEGEAFF.

This clonotype was seen just once. This chain connects TRBV12-3 or TRBV12-4 to TRBJ2-5, with 10 bases identical to TRBD1. V shed 3 bases and J 13 bases; nucleotides not matched to a gene: 8. The CDR3 has 13 residues. The CDR3 nucleotides read TGTGCCAGCAGTTTCCGGGACAGGGGTTTTCCGTACTTC. It specifies CASSFRDRGFPYF.

The chain couples TRBV15 to TRBJ1-4; tentatively, D is TRBD1 (5 bases). V was cut by 5 bases and J by 8 bases, with 18 bases left in between. Germline CDR1 LNHNV, CDR2 YYDKDF (reference sequence). The CDR3 extends over 15 amino acids. CDR3 region: CATSLSEGRKEKLFF. CDR3 DNA: TGTGCCACCAGCCTCAGCGAGGGGAGGAAGGAAAAACTGTTTTTT. Supplemented by reference TRBV15 and TRBJ1-4, the full variable domain reads DAMVIQNPRYQVTQFGKPVTLSCSQTLNHNVMYWYQQKSSQAPKLLFHYYDKDFNNEADTPDNFQSRRPNTSFCFLDIRSPGLGDTAMYLCATSLSEGRKEKLFFGSGTQLSVL.

This clonotype was counted ten times or more. V and J are TRBV7-9 and TRBJ2-5, with a possible D match to TRBD1 (6 bases). The CDR3 contains 14 residues. V lost 5 bases and J 4 bases, leaving 14 bases between the germline ends. Germline V gene data show CDR1 as SEHNR and CDR2 as FQNEAQ (reference sequence). Here the CDR3 reads CASSLQGSRETQYF. The CDR3 nucleotides read TGTGCCAGCAGCCTACAGGGTTCCAGAGAGACCCAGTACTTC. Together with reference TRBV7-9 and TRBJ2-5, the CDR3 gives the full variable domain: DTGVSQNPRHKITKRGQNVTFRCDPISEHNRLYWYRQTLGQGPEFLTYFQNEAQLEKSRLLSDRFSAERPKGSFSTLEIQRTEQGDSAMYLCASSLQGSRETQYFGPGTRLLVL.

The gene calls are TRBV29-1 and TRBJ2-1; D is unresolved. This CDR3 is 12 amino acids long. CDR1 and CDR2 from the germline V gene are SQVTM and ANQGSEA. V lost 4 bases, J lost 5 bases, and 9 bases lay in between. CDR3 sequence: CSVVGRNNEQFF. The CDR3 DNA sequence: TGCAGCGTTGTTGGTCGGAACAATGAGCAGTTCTTC.

The chain uses TRBV5-1 and TRBJ2-7, with 7 bases that match TRBD2. The V and J ends lost 4 bases and 0 bases, in that order; junction bases with no gene match: 7. CDR3 length equals 15 residues. The germline gives CDR1 SGHRS, CDR2 YFSETQ. CDR3 coding DNA: TGCGCCAGCAGCGGCACTAGCGCCGACTCCTACGAGCAGTACTTC. It encodes CASSGTSADSYEQYF.

CDR3 amino acids: CASSSGQTYNEQFF. DNA of the CDR3: TGTGCCAGCAGCTCGGGACAGACATACAATGAGCAGTTCTTC. The chain couples TRBV5-4 to TRBJ2-1, with 7 positions matching TRBD1. This CDR3 contains 14 residues. Unmatched junction bases numbered 4, after V lost 3 bases and J lost 4 bases. CDR1 SGHNT and CDR2 YYREEE come from the germline V gene (reference sequence).

This clonotype was seen only a few times. This sequence joins TRBV14 and TRBJ2-1; the D is unclear. Germline CDR1 and CDR2: SGHDN and FVKESK. The CDR3 loop spans 18 amino acids. The V and J ends lost 0 bases and 1 base respectively, with 16 bases between them. CDR3 nucleotides: TGTGCCAGCAGCCAAGATCATCTTGGGATTCGTTCCTACAATGAGCAGTTCTTC. Protein product: CASSQDHLGIRSYNEQFF.

The gene calls are TRBV7-2 and TRBJ2-5; D is perhaps TRBD1 (7 bases). V was cut by 5 bases and J by 2 bases, with 12 bases left in between. CDR1 SGHTA and CDR2 FQGNSA come from the germline V gene. The length of the CDR3 is 14 residues. CDR3 nucleotide sequence: TGTGCCAGCAGCCCCAGGGGGGCTCAAGAGACCCAGTACTTC. Residues: CASSPRGAQETQYF.

This clonotype was recorded at least ten times. This chain connects TRBV10-3 to TRBJ2-7, with D possibly TRBD2 on 5 matching bases. The CDR3 extends over 14 amino acids. Germline CDR1 is ENHRY and CDR2 is SYGVKD. Deletions cut 3 bases from V and 2 bases from J, with 11 bases between. CDR3 coding DNA: TGTGCCATCAGTGATGAAGCGGTTACCTACGAGCAGTACTTC. It specifies CAISDEAVTYEQYF.

This clonotype has only a few counts. This rearrangement joins TRBV6-1 to TRBJ1-2; D possibly corresponds to TRBD1 (5 bases). Germline values: CDR1 MNHNS, CDR2 SASEGT. The germline V and J ends were trimmed by 6 bases and 1 base, with 12 bases remaining between them. CDR3 size: 14 residues. CDR3 nucleotides: TGTGCCAGCAGAAAGGGGCAGAGTAACTATGGCTACACCTTC. Its translation: CASRKGQSNYGYTF.

The chain recombines TRBV7-8 with TRBJ2-7; D might be TRBD1 or TRBD2, each matching 6 bases. V dropped 5 bases and J dropped 0 bases, with 11 bases sitting between them. Germline loops: CDR1 SGHVS, CDR2 FQNEAQ. The CDR3 is 14 amino acids. CDR3 residues: CASSKGGFSYEQYF. CDR3 nucleotides: TGTGCCAGCAGCAAGGGGGGCTTCTCCTACGAGCAGTACTTC.